These 16 T cell receptor beta chains were sequenced from one sample in a study of beta chain features in type 1 diabetes. Notes on the study in general: TCRB CDR3s from Type 1 diabetes patients were moderately but significantly shorter in all four CD4+ subsets.

The whole isolated RNA underwent reverse transcription, so sequencing captured expressed TCRB transcripts. Libraries were prepared by immunoSEQ multiplex PCR; TCRdb keeps only in-frame clonotypes and omits some of them. The data contain over 300,000 clones, around 9.7% of them seen just once; the ten biggest clones take up around 1%. The antigens for these receptors are not known. Sequenced sample: central memory CD4+ T cells from blood. Receptors were obtained from a man aged 25 to 45 with type 1 diabetes.

This clone was seen at least ten times. CDR3 DNA sequence: TGTGCCAGCAGCGCAACAGGGGCCCAAGCTTTCTTT. It encodes CASSATGAQAFF. The chain couples TRBV11-2 to TRBJ1-1; 7 positions match TRBD1. The V segment lost 5 bases and the J segment 9 bases; nucleotides outside the gene matches: 6. CDR3 length equals 12 residues. Germline V gene sequence: CDR1 SGHAT, CDR2 FQNNGV.

This clone appeared a few times. The chain carries TRBV6-5 and TRBJ1-6, with no clear D. Germline loops: CDR1 MNHEY, CDR2 SVGAGI. Trimming took off 6 bases at V and 2 bases at J, with 8 bases between the two ends. The CDR3 consists of 14 residues. The CDR3 sequence: CASSPKPYNSPLHF. The CDR3 DNA follows: TGTGCCAGCAGCCCGAAACCCTATAATTCACCCCTCCACTTT.

This clone came up a few times. The genes are TRBV20-1 and TRBJ2-7; D remains ambiguous. The CDR3 runs 11 residues. CDR1 DFQATT and CDR2 SNEGSKA come from the germline V gene (reference sequence). Trimming took off 4 bases at V and 1 base at J, with 5 bases between the two ends. The CDR3 region has the DNA TGCAGTGCTACCGAGTCCTACGAGCAGTACTTC. Translated, it gives CSATESYEQYF.

This clone was counted between two and nine times. The J gene is TRBJ1-2, the V gene TRBV5-1, with D possibly being TRBD1 (5 bases). Germline V gene lookup returns CDR1 SGHRS and CDR2 YFSETQ. V was cut by 4 bases and J by 4 bases, with 17 bases left in between. CDR3 size: 15 residues. This CDR3 reads CASSPWMGVGYGYTF. The DNA of the CDR3 is TGCGCCAGCAGCCCATGGATGGGGGTTGGCTATGGCTACACCTTC.

CDR3 nucleotides: TGTGCCAGCAGTTTATCGAGGGGGCCCTACGAGCAGTACTTC. It yields the protein CASSLSRGPYEQYF. The chain employs TRBV27 and TRBJ2-7, with 7 bases lining up with TRBD1. Trimming removed 0 bases from V and 2 bases from J; junction bases left unmatched: 1. Germline V gene data show CDR1 as MNHEY and CDR2 as SMNVEV (reference sequence). CDR3 length equals 14 residues.

V is TRBV2 and J is TRBJ2-2; no firm D call. V lost 6 bases to trimming and J lost 1 base, with 3 bases between them. Germline V lookup: CDR1 SNHLY, CDR2 FYNNEI. The CDR3 totals 12 residues. CDR3 sequence reads: CASSGNTGELFF. CDR3 nucleotide sequence: TGTGCCAGCAGCGGGAACACCGGGGAGCTGTTTTTT.

This clone was found a few times. V usage is TRBV28 and J usage is TRBJ1-2; D gene uncertain. Germline V gene sequence: CDR1 MDHEN, CDR2 SYDVKM. This CDR3 region has 14 residues. V lost 6 bases and J 5 bases, leaving 16 bases between the germline ends. The CDR3: CASRSGSMGYGYTF. The CDR3 DNA follows: TGTGCCAGCAGATCGGGGTCTATGGGATATGGCTACACCTTC.

V and J are TRBV5-1 and TRBJ2-7; TRBD1 matches 8 bases. CDR3 length: 14 amino acids. After removal of 4 bases from V and 6 bases from J, the junction contained 9 bases not matched to a gene. CDR1 is SGHRS and CDR2 is YFSETQ in the germline V gene. This chain's CDR3 is CASSLGTGDGEQYF. CDR3 coding DNA: TGCGCCAGCAGCCTCGGGACAGGCGACGGCGAGCAGTACTTC.

A few counts support this clone. The chain has TRBV7-9 and TRBJ1-1, with TRBD1 identical over 8 bases. CDR1 SEHNR and CDR2 FQNEAQ come from the germline V gene (reference sequence). This CDR3 is 15 amino acids long. Trimming at V came to 4 bases and at J to 1 base, leaving 5 bases not matched to a gene. In nucleotides, the CDR3 is TGTGCCAGCAGCTCTCCGACAGGGGCGAACACTGAAGCTTTCTTT. Translation: CASSSPTGANTEAFF.

This clone came up a few times. This rearrangement joins TRBV28 to TRBJ2-7; D is unclear. The germline CDR1 and CDR2 sequences are MDHEN and SYDVKM. The CDR3 is 11 residues long. V dropped 4 bases and J dropped 5 bases, with 6 bases sitting between them. CDR3 in DNA: TGTGCCAGCAGTTCCCCTAACGAGCAGTACTTC. Amino acids: CASSSPNEQYF.

In its sample, this clone was seen a few times. The rearrangement links TRBV6-1 to TRBJ2-5; 8 nucleotides agree with TRBD2. The CDR3 runs 13 residues. Germline V lookup: CDR1 MNHNS, CDR2 SASEGT. The ends lost 1 base at V and 7 bases at J; junction bases unmatched: 2. The CDR3 is CASSEDGRGTQYF. For the CDR3, the DNA is TGTGCCAGCAGTGAAGACGGGAGGGGGACCCAGTACTTC.

The rearrangement uses TRBV7-9 and TRBJ2-3; no clear D. Trimming removed 2 bases at V and 7 bases at J, with 10 bases between. Germline loops: CDR1 SEHNR, CDR2 FQNEAQ (reference sequence). CDR3 size: 13 residues. CDR3 sequence (DNA): TGTGCCAGCAGCTTATTTCCACTGCATACGCAGTATTTT. Protein sequence: CASSLFPLHTQYF.

This clone occurred a few times. The rearrangement links TRBV5-1 to TRBJ2-7, with 10 nucleotides matching TRBD2. The trim removed 5 bases at V and 0 bases at J, leaving 5 bases unmatched. Germline V CDR1 and CDR2: SGHRS, YFSETQ. The CDR3 has 15 amino acids. The CDR3 nucleotides are TGCGCCAGCAGTTTAGCGGGAGGCGACTCCTACGAGCAGTACTTC. It encodes CASSLAGGDSYEQYF.

This clone was observed a few times. The chain combines TRBV30 with TRBJ1-2; D perhaps matches TRBD1 (5 bases). The V gene lost 2 bases and the J gene lost 5 bases, with 12 bases spanning the gap. Germline V gene lookup returns CDR1 GTSNPN and CDR2 SVGIG (reference sequence). The CDR3 extends over 13 amino acids. As DNA, the CDR3 is TGTGCCTGGAGTCCGACAGATCTTTATGGCTACACCTTC. Protein product: CAWSPTDLYGYTF.

In nucleotides, the CDR3 is TGCGCCAGCAGCCAAGGGGCAGGGATAGCAGATACGCAGTATTTT. Translated: CASSQGAGIADTQYF. V and J are TRBV4-3 and TRBJ2-3, with D possibly TRBD1 on 5 matching bases. V lost 1 base to trimming and J lost 4 bases, with 12 bases between them. Looked up from germline, CDR1 is LGHNA and CDR2 is YSLEER. This CDR3 has 15 residues.

The sample holds many counts of this clone. This chain uses TRBV5-1 with TRBJ1-4, with D hard to call. V was clipped by 0 bases and J by 0 bases, with 9 bases between them. The CDR3 has 16 amino acids. CDR1 and CDR2 from the germline V gene are SGHRS and YFSETQ. The CDR3 sequence is CASSLGTIPTNEKLFF. CDR3 coding DNA: TGCGCCAGCAGCTTGGGGACCATCCCAACTAATGAAAAACTGTTTTTT. The full variable domain, rest sourced from reference TRBV5-1 and TRBJ1-4, is KAGVTQTPRYLIKTRGQQVTLSCSPISGHRSVSWYQQTPGQGLQFLFEYFSETQRNKGNFPGRFSGRQFSNSRSEMNVSTLELGDSALYLCASSLGTIPTNEKLFFGSGTQLSVL.